What follows are 18 T cell receptor beta chains derived from one specimen sequenced in a study of cytomegalovirus exposure and HLA in healthy donors. PCR involved 60 Vbeta and 13 Jbeta primers. Sequencing used immunoSEQ multiplex PCR; TCRdb keeps in-frame clones, though not all of them. The sample contains some 200,000 clones, 60% to 80% of which appear only once. Sequences were obtained from PBMCs. These receptors all come from a female donor in good health and CMV-seronegative.

The gene calls are TRBV9 and TRBJ2-2; 14 bases align to TRBD2. V shed 5 bases, J shed 0 bases, and the junction held 6 bases outside the gene matches. The CDR3 sequence is 18 residues long. CDR1 and CDR2 (germline): SGDLS, YYNGEE. This chain's CDR3 is CASSDGLAGGTNTGELFF. CDR3 sequence (DNA): TGTGCCAGCAGTGATGGACTAGCGGGGGGTACGAACACCGGGGAGCTGTTTTTT. The whole variable domain, filled in from reference TRBV9 and TRBJ2-2, reads DSGVTQTPKHLITATGQRVTLRCSPRSGDLSVYWYQQSLDQGLQFLIQYYNGEERAKGNILERFSAQQFPDLHSELNLSSLELGDSALYFCASSDGLAGGTNTGELFFGEGSRLTVL.

The rearrangement links TRBV6-4 to TRBJ2-7; TRBD1 agrees at 8 bases. The CDR3 runs to 14 residues. Germline trimming cut 7 bases from V and 3 bases from J; bases unmatched to any gene: 8. From germline, CDR1 is MRHNA and CDR2 SNTAGT. In DNA form, the CDR3 reads TGTGCCAGCACCTGGACAGGGTCAATCTACGAGCAGTACTTC. Translated: CASTWTGSIYEQYF.

The chain employs TRBV19 and TRBJ2-1, with TRBD1 matching over 7 bases. The CDR3 loop spans 14 amino acids. V shed 3 bases, J shed 7 bases, and the junction held 6 bases outside the gene matches. Per germline, CDR1 LNHDA and CDR2 SQIVND (reference sequence). CDR3 DNA: TGTGCCAGTAGTATGACAGGGTATCCAAATGAGCAGTTCTTC. Its protein is CASSMTGYPNEQFF.

The chain is built from TRBV7-9 and TRBJ1-5; 9 bases fit TRBD1. This CDR3 contains 14 residues. The V gene's germline CDR1 is SEHNR and CDR2 FQNEAQ (reference sequence). The V gene end was trimmed by 5 bases and the J gene end by 5 bases; junction bases not matched to a gene: 4. This CDR3 is CASSTGTGYQPQHF. The CDR3 DNA sequence: TGTGCCAGCAGCACCGGGACAGGGTATCAGCCCCAGCATTTT. Using reference TRBV7-9 and TRBJ1-5 for the parts outside the CDR3, the full variable domain is DTGVSQNPRHKITKRGQNVTFRCDPISEHNRLYWYRQTLGQGPEFLTYFQNEAQLEKSRLLSDRFSAERPKGSFSTLEIQRTEQGDSAMYLCASSTGTGYQPQHFGDGTRLSIL.

This clone was counted between two and nine times. The rearrangement links TRBV4-1 to TRBJ1-4; D may be TRBD1 (6 bases). CDR1 and CDR2 (germline): MGHRA, YSYEKL. V gave up 2 bases and J gave up 8 bases, with 24 bases separating them. The CDR3 spans 18 residues. The CDR3 sequence: CASSQFHGGEYLREKLFF. The CDR3 bases are TGCGCCAGCAGCCAATTTCATGGGGGCGAGTATCTTCGGGAAAAACTGTTTTTT.

The V gene is TRBV18, the J gene TRBJ2-5; TRBD1 aligns across 12 bases. The CDR3 length is 15 residues. The ends lost 6 bases at V and 4 bases at J; junction bases unmatched: 6. The germline V gene encodes CDR1 KGHSH and CDR2 LQKENI. CDR3 nucleotide sequence: TGTGCCAGCTCCGGCGGGACAGGGGGCAGAGAGACCCAGTACTTC. Its protein product is CASSGGTGGRETQYF. Full variable domain (missing parts from reference TRBV18 and TRBJ2-5): NAGVMQNPRHLVRRRGQEARLRCSPMKGHSHVYWYRQLPEEGLKFMVYLQKENIIDESGMPKERFSAEFPKEGPSILRIQQVVRGDSAAYFCASSGGTGGRETQYFGPGTRLLVL.

The V call is TRBV28, the J call TRBJ2-7, with 9 bases that match TRBD2. The CDR3 has 14 amino acids. Trimming cost V 5 bases and J 5 bases; bases outside gene matches: 7. Germline-derived CDR1 and CDR2 are MDHEN and SYDVKM. For the CDR3, the DNA is TGTGCCAGCAGTCAGCAGGGACTAGCCCACGAGCAGTACTTC. This translates into CASSQQGLAHEQYF.

V gene TRBV29-1 combines with J gene TRBJ1-2; the match to TRBD1 covers 7 bases. CDR1 and CDR2 from the germline V gene are SQVTM and ANQGSEA. With 6 bases clipped from V and 0 bases from J, the junction kept 4 bases outside the gene matches. There are 13 residues in the CDR3. The CDR3 here is CSVAGQTNYGYTF. CDR3 bases: TGCAGCGTCGCGGGACAGACTAACTATGGCTACACCTTC. Supplemented by reference TRBV29-1 and TRBJ1-2, the full variable domain reads SAVISQKPSRDICQRGTSLTIQCQVDSQVTMMFWYRQQPGQSLTLIATANQGSEATYESGFVIDKFPISRPNLTFSTLTVSNMSPEDSSIYLCSVAGQTNYGYTFGSGTRLTVV.

This chain connects TRBV7-2 to TRBJ1-6; D call uncertain. This CDR3 is built from 16 residues. The germline V gene encodes CDR1 SGHTA and CDR2 FQGNSA. V dropped 0 bases and J dropped 8 bases, with 14 bases sitting between them. CDR3 in amino acids: CASSLAGGRFHSPLHF. The DNA of the CDR3 is TGTGCCAGCAGCTTAGCCGGTGGTCGATTTCATTCACCCCTCCACTTT.

The V call is TRBV4-3, the J call TRBJ1-2, with a possible D match to TRBD1 (5 bases). The CDR3 covers 15 residues. From germline, CDR1 is LGHNA and CDR2 YSLEER. V was trimmed by 1 base and J by 7 bases, leaving 16 bases between them. The CDR3 nucleotides are TGCGCCAGCAGCCAAGGATTCACCGCAGGGTCTGGCTACACCTTC. Protein sequence: CASSQGFTAGSGYTF.

This clone was counted between two and nine times. This chain connects TRBV28 to TRBJ1-3; the D gene is possibly TRBD1 (6 bases). Germline CDR1 and CDR2: MDHEN and SYDVKM. This CDR3 is built from 13 residues. The V gene lost 6 bases and the J gene lost 7 bases, with 13 bases spanning the gap. In DNA form, the CDR3 reads TGTGCCAGCAGGGGGGCCCTATGGAACACCATATATTTT. Protein product: CASRGALWNTIYF.

The chain uses TRBV27 and TRBJ2-1; 14 bases match TRBD2. V was pared by 4 bases and J by 9 bases, with 8 bases of the junction left unmatched. Germline V gene data show CDR1 as MNHEY and CDR2 as SMNVEV (reference sequence). The CDR3 extends over 16 amino acids. The DNA of the CDR3 is TGTGCCAGCAGTTCCGGACTAGCGGGAGGACGGGGTGAGCAGTTCTTC. As protein: CASSSGLAGGRGEQFF.

The rearrangement links TRBV15 to TRBJ2-3; D not resolved. Per germline, CDR1 LNHNV and CDR2 YYDKDF (reference sequence). The CDR3 runs to 14 residues. V was pared by 1 base and J by 6 bases, with 11 bases between. CDR3 sequence reads: CATSRAASRDTQYF. The CDR3 bases are TGTGCCACCAGCAGAGCGGCCAGCAGGGATACGCAGTATTTT.

In its sample, this clone was seen once. This rearrangement joins TRBV28 to TRBJ1-2; D is possibly TRBD1 (6 bases). Germline assignment: CDR1 MDHEN and CDR2 SYDVKM. The V and J ends lost 5 bases and 4 bases respectively, with 14 bases between them. The CDR3 runs 14 residues. The CDR3 DNA follows: TGTGCCAGCAGTGCCGTGGGGGCAGGCTATGGCTACACCTTC. Its protein is CASSAVGAGYGYTF.

This rearrangement joins TRBV12-5 to TRBJ2-4, with D perhaps TRBD1 (5 bases). Germline V gene sequence: CDR1 LGHNT, CDR2 FRNRAP. The CDR3 consists of 15 residues. V lost 3 bases and J lost 1, with 10 bases in between. The CDR3 sequence is CASGFPGRAKNIQYF. Written as DNA, the CDR3 is TGTGCTAGTGGTTTCCCAGGGCGGGCCAAAAACATTCAGTACTTC.

V gene TRBV9 combines with J gene TRBJ1-3; weak D call: TRBD1 (5 bases). The CDR3 spans 14 residues. Trimming removed 1 base from V and 3 bases from J, with 8 bases in between. Germline V lookup: CDR1 SGDLS, CDR2 YYNGEE. For the CDR3, the DNA is TGTGCCAGCAGCGTACCAGGGATTGGAAACACCATATATTTT. It encodes CASSVPGIGNTIYF.

In the case of this clone: The junction differs from germline at one of its ends, possibly a read error. V usage is TRBV7-9 and J usage is TRBJ2-5, with 10 bases fitting TRBD2. This CDR3 is 15 amino acids long. CDR1 and CDR2 from the germline V gene are SEHNR and FQNEAQ (reference sequence). DNA of the CDR3: TGTTCCAGCAGCCTTAGCGGGGGGTCCTCGGGGACCCAGTACTTC. Translation: CSSSLSGGSSGTQYF.

The chain joins TRBV7-3 to TRBJ1-1, with D uncertain. This CDR3 comprises 14 residues. Germline CDR1 SGHTA, CDR2 FQGTGA. V lost 2 bases and J lost 1, with 8 bases in between. CDR3 sequence: CASSLYPGNTEAFF. The CDR3 DNA reads as TGTGCCAGCAGCTTATATCCGGGGAACACTGAAGCTTTCTTT.